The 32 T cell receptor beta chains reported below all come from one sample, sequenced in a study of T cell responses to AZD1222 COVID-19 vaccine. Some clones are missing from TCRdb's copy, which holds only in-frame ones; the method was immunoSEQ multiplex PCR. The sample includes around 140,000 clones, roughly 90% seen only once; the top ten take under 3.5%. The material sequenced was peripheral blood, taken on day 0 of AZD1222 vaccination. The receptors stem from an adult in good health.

The CDR3: CASSQESQRNTIYF. For the CDR3, the DNA is TGCGCCAGCAGCCAAGAATCCCAAAGAAACACCATATATTTT. The chain couples TRBV4-3 to TRBJ1-3; unclear D gene. V dropped 0 bases and J dropped 5 bases, with 8 bases sitting between them. CDR1 and CDR2 (germline): LGHNA, YSLEER. The CDR3 covers 14 residues.

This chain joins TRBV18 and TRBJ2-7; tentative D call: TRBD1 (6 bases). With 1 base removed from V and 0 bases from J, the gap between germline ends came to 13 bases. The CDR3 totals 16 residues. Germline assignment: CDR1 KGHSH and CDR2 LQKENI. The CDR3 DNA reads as TGTGCCAGCTCACCACGGCCAGGGACACTCTCCTACGAGCAGTACTTC. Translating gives CASSPRPGTLSYEQYF.

The CDR3 DNA reads as TGTGCCAGCAGTGAATATGGCCCGTCTTACGAGCAGTACTTC. Translation: CASSEYGPSYEQYF. V gene TRBV2 combines with J gene TRBJ2-7; D remains ambiguous. Trimming took off 2 bases at V and 4 bases at J, with 12 bases between the two ends. The germline V gene encodes CDR1 SNHLY and CDR2 FYNNEI. The CDR3 is 14 amino acids. Full variable domain (remainder filled in from reference TRBV2 and TRBJ2-7): EPEVTQTPSHQVTQMGQEVILRCVPISNHLYFYWYRQILGQKVEFLVSFYNNEISEKSEIFDDQFSVERPDGSNFTLKIRSTKLEDSAMYFCASSEYGPSYEQYFGPGTRLTVT.

This CDR3 is CATRRDLGDTEAFF. CDR3 DNA sequence: TGTGCCACCCGACGGGACTTGGGGGACACTGAAGCTTTCTTT. This rearrangement joins TRBV6-5 to TRBJ1-1; a weak D match, TRBD1 (5 bases). The V end lost 10 bases, the J end lost 3 bases, and 18 bases lay between the germline ends. CDR3 length: 14 amino acids. From germline, CDR1 is MNHEY and CDR2 SVGAGI.

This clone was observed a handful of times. CDR3 in amino acids: CASSPKIQGIGGYTF. The CDR3 DNA sequence: TGTGCCAGCAGCCCGAAGATACAGGGAATCGGCGGCTACACCTTC. The genes are TRBV3-1 (or the pseudogene TRBV3-2) and TRBJ1-2; weak D call: TRBD1 (6 bases). The germline V gene encodes CDR1 LGHDT and CDR2 YNNKEL (reference sequence). The CDR3 extends over 15 amino acids. V was trimmed by 4 bases and J by 8 bases, leaving 20 bases between them.

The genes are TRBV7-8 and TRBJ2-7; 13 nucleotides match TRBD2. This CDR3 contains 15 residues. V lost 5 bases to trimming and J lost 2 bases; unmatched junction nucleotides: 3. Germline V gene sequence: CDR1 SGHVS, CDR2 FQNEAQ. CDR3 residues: CASSGGLAGAYEQYF. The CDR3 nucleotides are TGTGCCAGCAGCGGCGGACTAGCGGGGGCCTACGAGCAGTACTTC.

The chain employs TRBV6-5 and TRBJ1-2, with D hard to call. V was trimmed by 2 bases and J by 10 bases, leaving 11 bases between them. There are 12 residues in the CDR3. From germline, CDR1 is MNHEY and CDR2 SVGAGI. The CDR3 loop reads CASSYSQAAYTF. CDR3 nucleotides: TGTGCCAGCAGTTACAGTCAGGCAGCCTACACCTTC.

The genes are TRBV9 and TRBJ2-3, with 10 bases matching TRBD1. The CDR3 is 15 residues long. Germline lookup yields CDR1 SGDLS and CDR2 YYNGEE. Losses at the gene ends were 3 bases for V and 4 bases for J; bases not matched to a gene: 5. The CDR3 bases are TGTGCCAGCAGCGCCCGGGGACAGGGGCCAGATACGCAGTATTTT. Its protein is CASSARGQGPDTQYF.

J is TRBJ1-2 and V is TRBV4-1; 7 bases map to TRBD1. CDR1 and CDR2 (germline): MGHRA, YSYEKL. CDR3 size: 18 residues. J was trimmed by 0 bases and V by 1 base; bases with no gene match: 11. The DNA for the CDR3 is TGCGCCAGCAGCCAAGCCCGGGACAGTACTTGGGCTAACTATGGCTACACCTTC. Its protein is CASSQARDSTWANYGYTF.

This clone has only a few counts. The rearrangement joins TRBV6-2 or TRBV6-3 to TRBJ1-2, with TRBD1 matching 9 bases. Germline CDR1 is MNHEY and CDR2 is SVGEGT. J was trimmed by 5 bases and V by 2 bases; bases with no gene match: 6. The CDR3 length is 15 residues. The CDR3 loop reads CASSYGTGNIYGYTF. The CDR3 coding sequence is TGTGCCAGCAGTTACGGGACAGGGAATATTTATGGCTACACCTTC.

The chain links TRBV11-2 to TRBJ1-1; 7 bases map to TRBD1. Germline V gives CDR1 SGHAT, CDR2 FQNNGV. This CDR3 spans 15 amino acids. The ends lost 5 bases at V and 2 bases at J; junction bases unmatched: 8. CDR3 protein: CASSPMKGGNTEAFF. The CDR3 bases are TGTGCCAGCAGCCCTATGAAAGGGGGCAACACTGAAGCTTTCTTT.

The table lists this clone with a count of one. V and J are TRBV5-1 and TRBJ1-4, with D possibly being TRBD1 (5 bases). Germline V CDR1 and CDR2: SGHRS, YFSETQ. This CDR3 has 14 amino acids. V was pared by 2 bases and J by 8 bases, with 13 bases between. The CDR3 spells CASSFGRGGEKLFF. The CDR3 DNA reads TGCGCCAGCAGCTTCGGAAGGGGTGGGGAAAAACTGTTTTTT.

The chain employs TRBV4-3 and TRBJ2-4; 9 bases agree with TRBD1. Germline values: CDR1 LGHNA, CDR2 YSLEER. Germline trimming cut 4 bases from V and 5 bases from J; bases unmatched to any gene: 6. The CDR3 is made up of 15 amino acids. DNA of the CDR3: TGCGCCAGCAGCCCAGAACAGGGGGCTCAAAACATTCAGTACTTC. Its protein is CASSPEQGAQNIQYF.

This CDR3 reads CASSLMQATDTQYF. Here the CDR3 DNA reads TGTGCCAGCAGCTTAATGCAGGCAACAGATACGCAGTATTTT. The rearrangement links TRBV7-9 to TRBJ2-3, with unresolved D. The CDR3 spans 14 residues. V shed 2 bases and J shed 3 bases, with 9 bases lying between them. Germline V CDR1 and CDR2: SEHNR, FQNEAQ (reference sequence).

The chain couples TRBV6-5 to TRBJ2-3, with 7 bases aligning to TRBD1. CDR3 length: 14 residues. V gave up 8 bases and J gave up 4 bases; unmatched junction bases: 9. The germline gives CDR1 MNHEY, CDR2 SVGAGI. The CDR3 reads CASQAPRGPDTQYF. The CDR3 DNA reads TGTGCCAGCCAAGCCCCGAGGGGGCCAGATACGCAGTATTTT.

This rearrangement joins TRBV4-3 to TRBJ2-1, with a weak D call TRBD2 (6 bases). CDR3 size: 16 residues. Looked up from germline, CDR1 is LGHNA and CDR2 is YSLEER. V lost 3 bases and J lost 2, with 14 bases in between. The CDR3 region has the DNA TGCGCCAGCAGCCAGGTGACTAGTTCTACCTACAATGAGCAGTTCTTC. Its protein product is CASSQVTSSTYNEQFF.

This CDR3 is CASSFQSSGANVLTF. In DNA form, the CDR3 reads TGTGCCAGCAGCTTCCAGAGCTCTGGGGCCAACGTCCTGACTTTC. The chain combines TRBV7-3 with TRBJ2-6, with D uncertain. With 3 bases removed from V and 0 bases from J, the gap between germline ends came to 6 bases. Germline loops: CDR1 SGHTA, CDR2 FQGTGA. CDR3 size: 15 residues.

The chain's CDR3 is CASSLAWRTEQFF. CDR3 coding DNA: TGCGCCAGCAGCTTGGCCTGGAGGACGGAGCAGTTCTTC. The chain combines TRBV5-1 with TRBJ2-1, with D possibly matching TRBD2 (5 bases). V lost 0 bases and J lost 10, with 11 bases in between. CDR1 and CDR2 (germline): SGHRS, YFSETQ. The CDR3 runs 13 residues.

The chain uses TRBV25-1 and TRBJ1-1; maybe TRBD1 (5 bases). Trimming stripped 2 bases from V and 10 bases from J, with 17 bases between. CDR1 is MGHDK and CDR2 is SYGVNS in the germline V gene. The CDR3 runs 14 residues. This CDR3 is CASSEVGTAKGAFF. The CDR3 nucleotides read TGTGCCAGCAGTGAAGTAGGGACGGCGAAAGGAGCTTTCTTT.

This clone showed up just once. CDR3 DNA: TGTGCCAGCACTTCCCTGGGGGGCCAGGATACGCAGTATTTT. It codes for CASTSLGGQDTQYF. The genes are TRBV7-9 and TRBJ2-3; the D gene could be TRBD1 or TRBD2 (6 bases each). V lost 7 bases and J 6 bases, leaving 17 bases between the germline ends. This CDR3 spans 14 amino acids. Germline-derived CDR1 and CDR2 are SEHNR and FQNEAQ (reference sequence).

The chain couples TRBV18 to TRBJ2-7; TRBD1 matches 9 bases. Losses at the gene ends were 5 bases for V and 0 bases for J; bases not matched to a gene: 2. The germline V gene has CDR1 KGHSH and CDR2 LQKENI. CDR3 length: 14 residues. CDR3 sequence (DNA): TGTGCCAGCTCATGGACAGGGGACTCCTACGAGCAGTACTTC. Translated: CASSWTGDSYEQYF.

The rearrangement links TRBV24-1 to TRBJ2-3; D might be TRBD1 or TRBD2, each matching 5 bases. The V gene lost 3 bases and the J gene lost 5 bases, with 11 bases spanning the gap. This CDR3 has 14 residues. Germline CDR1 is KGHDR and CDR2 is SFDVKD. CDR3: CATSDLGALDTQYF. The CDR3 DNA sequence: TGTGCCACCAGTGATCTCGGGGCTTTAGATACGCAGTATTTT.

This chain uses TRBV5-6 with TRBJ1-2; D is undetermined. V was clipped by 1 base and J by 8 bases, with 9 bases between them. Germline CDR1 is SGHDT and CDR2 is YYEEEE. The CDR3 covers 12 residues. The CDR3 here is CASSLKLWGYTF. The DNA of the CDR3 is TGTGCCAGCAGCTTGAAACTGTGGGGCTACACCTTC.

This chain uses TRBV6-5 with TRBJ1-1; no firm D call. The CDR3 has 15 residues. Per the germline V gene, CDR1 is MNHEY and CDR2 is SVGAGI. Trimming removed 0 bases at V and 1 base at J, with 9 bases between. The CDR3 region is CASSYSRHRNTEAFF. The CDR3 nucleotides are TGTGCCAGCAGTTACTCGAGGCACCGGAACACTGAAGCTTTCTTT.

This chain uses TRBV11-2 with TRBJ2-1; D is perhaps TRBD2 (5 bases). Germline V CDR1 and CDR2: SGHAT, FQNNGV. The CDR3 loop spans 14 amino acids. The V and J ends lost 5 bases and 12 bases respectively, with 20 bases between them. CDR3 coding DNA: TGTGCCAGCAGCCCTGGAACGGGAAACACGATGCAGTTCTTC. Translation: CASSPGTGNTMQFF.

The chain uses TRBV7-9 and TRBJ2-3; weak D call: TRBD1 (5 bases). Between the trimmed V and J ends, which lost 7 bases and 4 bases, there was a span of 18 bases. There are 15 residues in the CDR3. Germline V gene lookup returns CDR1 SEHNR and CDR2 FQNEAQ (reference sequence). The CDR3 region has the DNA TGTGCCAGCACCGCCGGTAGGGGCCATTCAGATACGCAGTATTTT. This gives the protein CASTAGRGHSDTQYF. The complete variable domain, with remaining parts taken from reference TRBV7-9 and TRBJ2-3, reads DTGVSQNPRHKITKRGQNVTFRCDPISEHNRLYWYRQTLGQGPEFLTYFQNEAQLEKSRLLSDRFSAERPKGSFSTLEIQRTEQGDSAMYLCASTAGRGHSDTQYFGPGTRLTVL.

CDR3 protein: CASIGGAASSYNEQFF. CDR3 nucleotides: TGTGCCAGCATCGGCGGGGCAGCGAGCTCCTACAATGAGCAGTTCTTC. The chain couples TRBV27 to TRBJ2-1; D perhaps matches TRBD2 (6 bases). V was clipped by 7 bases and J by 0 bases, with 16 bases between them. In germline, CDR1 is MNHEY, CDR2 SMNVEV (reference sequence). This CDR3 region has 16 residues.

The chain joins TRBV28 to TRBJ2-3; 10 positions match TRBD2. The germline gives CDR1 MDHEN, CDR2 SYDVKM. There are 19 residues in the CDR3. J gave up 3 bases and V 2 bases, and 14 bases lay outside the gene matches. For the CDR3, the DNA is TGTGCCAGCAGTTTAGGGCCTAGGAGGAGCGGGAGGGAGACAGATACGCAGTATTTT. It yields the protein CASSLGPRRSGRETDTQYF.

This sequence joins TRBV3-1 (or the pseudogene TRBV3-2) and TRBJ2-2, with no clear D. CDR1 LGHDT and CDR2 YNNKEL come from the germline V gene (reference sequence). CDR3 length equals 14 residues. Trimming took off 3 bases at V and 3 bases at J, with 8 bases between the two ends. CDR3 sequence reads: CASSQPPHTGELFF. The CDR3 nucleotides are TGTGCCAGCAGCCAGCCTCCGCACACCGGGGAGCTGTTTTTT.

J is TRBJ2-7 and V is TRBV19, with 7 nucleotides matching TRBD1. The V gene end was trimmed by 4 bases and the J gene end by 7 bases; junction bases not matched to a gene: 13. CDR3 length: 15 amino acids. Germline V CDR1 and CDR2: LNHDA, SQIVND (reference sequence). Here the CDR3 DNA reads TGTGCCAGTAGTAGTGTCCGGGACAGCGGCGTAGAGCAGTACTTC. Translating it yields CASSSVRDSGVEQYF.

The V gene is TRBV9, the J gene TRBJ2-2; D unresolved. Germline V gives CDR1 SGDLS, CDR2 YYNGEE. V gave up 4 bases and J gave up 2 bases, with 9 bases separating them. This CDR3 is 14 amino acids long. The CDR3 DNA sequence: TGTGCCAGCAGCCAAAACTCTAACACCGGGGAGCTGTTTTTT. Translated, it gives CASSQNSNTGELFF.

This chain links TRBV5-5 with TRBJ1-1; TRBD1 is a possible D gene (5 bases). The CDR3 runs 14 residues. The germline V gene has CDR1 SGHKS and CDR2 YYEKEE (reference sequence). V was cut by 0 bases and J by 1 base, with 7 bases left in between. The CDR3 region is CASSLGGANTEAFF. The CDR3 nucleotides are TGTGCCAGCAGCTTGGGCGGGGCGAACACTGAAGCTTTCTTT. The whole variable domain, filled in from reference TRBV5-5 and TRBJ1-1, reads DAGVTQSPTHLIKTRGQQVTLRCSPISGHKSVSWYQQVLGQGPQFIFQYYEKEERGRGNFPDRFSARQFPNYSSELNVNALLLGDSALYLCASSLGGANTEAFFGQGTRLTVV.